This T cell receptor (beta chain) originates from a study of blood T cell repertoires in COVID-19 (dated by TCRdb to 2020 to 2021). A note on the overall study: Samples covering the acute and convalescent phases of COVID-19 were provided by collaborators in the United States, Italy and Spain. The prospective study material was composed of cDNA or gDNA derived from T cells, B-cell-depleted T cells, or PBMCs. The repertoires were made available in a free public database intended to serve as a resource for research on the immune response to SARS-CoV-2. The sample metadata nearly always contained a de-identified subject ID, COVID-19 status, age in years and sex. Samples came from the ongoing ImmuneRACE study (first 160 participants) plus 1,254 subjects from 6 global collaborators. Where HLA class I and class II types were available, the types were taken from metadata supplied by the sample provider, not from assay-based typing. Deeply sampled blood TCRbeta repertoires from subjects exposed to, actively infected with, or recovered from COVID-19 were included in the dataset.

What the authors observed across the whole study: How much clinical and demographic metadata was included differed by source and by participant, and the metadata was provided uncurated.

As regards this clone: What antigen it recognizes has not been identified. A read error may produce the germline difference seen at one junction end.

TCRbeta CDR3 regions were amplified from genomic DNA by means of the immunoSEQ Assay, a bias-controlled multiplex PCR. Processing in the source paper ran as follows. Within the assay, amplification of reference gene primers was used to estimate how many nucleated cells each sample contained. To quantify the absolute abundance of each unique TCRbeta CDR3 rearrangement, sequence reads were collapsed and filtered. For each sample, productive Simpson clonality was calculated as the square root of Simpson's diversity index across productive rearrangements. In TCRdb, the immuneACCESS table is reduced to in-frame sequences with V and J assigned. These tables do not hold every clone; where another copy was compared, an unresolved V gene accounts for under half, and the others remain unexplained. Clone size and the V and J calls come from that table; the DNA yielded D and trimming. For this sample there are roughly 240,000 clones; more than 75% appear just once. The ten largest clones represent about 2.9% of the sample.

CDR1 LGHDT and CDR2 YNNKEL were looked up in the germline V gene (reference sequence). The CDR3 measures 15 amino acids from cysteine to phenylalanine. Just the 45-base CDR3 DNA is kept, in frame starting at base 1. A second Seattle source provided samples from volunteer blood donors who had recovered from COVID-19. Whole blood was collected in K2EDTA tubes by collaborating institutions according to the institutions' own protocols. Collaborator samples were shipped for TCRbeta analysis as frozen whole blood, isolated PBMCs, or DNA extracted from either sample type. The TCR was taken from a woman aged 25 to 39 who had recovered from COVID-19. The sequenced sample consisted of peripheral blood. This chain joins TRBV3-1 (or the pseudogene TRBV3-2) to TRBJ1-2, with no confident D gene call. The DNA reads as follows: TGTGCCAGCAGCCAAGCCCCCAGCAGTAACTATAGCTACACCTTC. It translates as CASSQAPSSNYSYTF.